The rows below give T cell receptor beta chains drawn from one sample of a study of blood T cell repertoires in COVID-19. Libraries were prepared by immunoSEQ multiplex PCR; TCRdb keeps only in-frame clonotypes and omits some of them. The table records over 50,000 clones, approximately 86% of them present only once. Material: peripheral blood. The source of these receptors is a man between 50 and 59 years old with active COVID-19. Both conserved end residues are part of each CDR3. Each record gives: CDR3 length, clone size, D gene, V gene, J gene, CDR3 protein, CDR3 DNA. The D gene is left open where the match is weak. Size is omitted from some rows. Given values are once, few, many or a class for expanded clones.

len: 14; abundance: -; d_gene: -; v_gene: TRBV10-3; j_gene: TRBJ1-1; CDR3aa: CAIRDRFMNTEAFF; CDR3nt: TGTGCCATCAGGGACAGATTTATGAACACTGAAGCTTTCTTT
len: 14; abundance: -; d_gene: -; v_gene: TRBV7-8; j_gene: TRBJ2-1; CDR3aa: CASIGGAPYNEQFF; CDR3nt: TGTGCCAGCATAGGGGGGGCCCCCTACAATGAGCAGTTCTTC
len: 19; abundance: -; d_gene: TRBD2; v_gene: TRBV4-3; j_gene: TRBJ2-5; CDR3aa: CASSQESSGGPPNKETQYF; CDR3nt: TGCGCCAGCAGCCAAGAATCTAGCGGGGGGCCCCCCAACAAAGAGACCCAGTACTTC
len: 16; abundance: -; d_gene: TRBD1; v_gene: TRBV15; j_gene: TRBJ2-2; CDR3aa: CATSRAVGQGGGELFF; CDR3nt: TGTGCCACCAGCAGAGCTGTGGGACAGGGAGGCGGGGAGCTGTTTTTT
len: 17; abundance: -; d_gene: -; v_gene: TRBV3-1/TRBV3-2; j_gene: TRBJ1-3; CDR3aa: CASSRMYLRAGGNTIYF; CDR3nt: TGTGCCAGCAGCCGCATGTACCTCAGGGCCGGTGGAAACACCATATATTTT
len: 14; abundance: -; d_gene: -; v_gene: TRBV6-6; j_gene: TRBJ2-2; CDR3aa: CASSPSAAAGELFF; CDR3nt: TGTGCCAGCTCCCCCTCAGCGGCTGCCGGGGAGCTGTTTTTT
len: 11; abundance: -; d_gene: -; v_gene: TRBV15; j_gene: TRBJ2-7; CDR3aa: CATSRVSEQYF; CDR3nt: TGTGCCACCAGCAGAGTATCCGAGCAGTACTTC
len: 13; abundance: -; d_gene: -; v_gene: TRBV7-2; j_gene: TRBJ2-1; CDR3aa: CASSLPQDDEQFF; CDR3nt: TGTGCCAGCAGCTTACCACAGGATGATGAGCAGTTCTTC
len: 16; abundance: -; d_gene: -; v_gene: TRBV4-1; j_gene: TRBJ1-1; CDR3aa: CASSHPRGDSDTEAFF; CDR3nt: TGCGCCAGCAGCCATCCCCGGGGGGATTCGGACACTGAAGCTTTCTTT
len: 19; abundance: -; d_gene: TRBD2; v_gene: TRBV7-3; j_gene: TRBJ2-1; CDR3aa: CASSLRPSGGAIGVNEQFF; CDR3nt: TGTGCCAGCAGCTTAAGGCCTAGCGGGGGGGCGATAGGAGTGAATGAGCAGTTCTTC
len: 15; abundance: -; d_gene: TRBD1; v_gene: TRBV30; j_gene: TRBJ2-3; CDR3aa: CAWTRTGGPTDTQYF; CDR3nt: TGTGCCTGGACTAGGACAGGGGGGCCTACAGATACGCAGTATTTT
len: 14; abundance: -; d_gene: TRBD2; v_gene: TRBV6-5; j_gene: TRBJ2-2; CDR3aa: CASRGLAGGEELFF; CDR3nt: TGTGCCAGCCGGGGACTAGCGGGGGGTGAGGAGCTGTTTTTT
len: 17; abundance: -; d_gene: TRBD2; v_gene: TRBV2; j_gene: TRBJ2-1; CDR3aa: CASTGLAGGASYNEQFF; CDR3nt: TGTGCCAGCACGGGACTAGCGGGGGGGGCCTCCTACAATGAGCAGTTCTTC
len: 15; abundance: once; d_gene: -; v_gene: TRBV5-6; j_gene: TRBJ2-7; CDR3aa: CASSPGAGILYEQYF; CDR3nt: TGTGCCAGCAGCCCGGGTGCGGGGATACTCTACGAGCAGTACTTC
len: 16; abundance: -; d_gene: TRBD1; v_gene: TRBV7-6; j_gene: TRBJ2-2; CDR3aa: CASSDRDRASTGELFF; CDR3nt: TGTGCCAGCAGCGACCGGGACAGGGCTTCCACCGGGGAGCTGTTTTTT
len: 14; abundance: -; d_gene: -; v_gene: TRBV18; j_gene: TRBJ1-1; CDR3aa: CASSPSYSNTEAFF; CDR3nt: TGTGCCAGCTCACCGTCGTACAGTAACACTGAAGCTTTCTTT
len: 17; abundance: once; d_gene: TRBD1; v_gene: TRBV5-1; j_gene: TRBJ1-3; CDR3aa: CASSLNWGQGGGNTIYF; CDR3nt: TGCGCCAGCAGCTTGAACTGGGGACAGGGTGGTGGAAACACCATATATTTT
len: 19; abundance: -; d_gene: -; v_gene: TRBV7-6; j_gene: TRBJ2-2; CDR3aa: CASSPGSKTLASDTGELFF; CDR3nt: TGTGCCAGCAGCCCCGGATCTAAGACACTAGCATCGGACACCGGGGAGCTGTTTTTT
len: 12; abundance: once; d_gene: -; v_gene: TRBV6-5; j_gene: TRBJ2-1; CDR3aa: CAAQGSYNEQFF; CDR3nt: TGTGCCGCCCAAGGGAGCTACAATGAGCAGTTCTTC
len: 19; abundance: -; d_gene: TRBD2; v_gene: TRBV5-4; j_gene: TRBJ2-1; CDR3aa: CASSLTKLAGGRSYNEQFF; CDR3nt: TGTGCCAGCAGCCTTACAAAACTAGCGGGGGGACGCTCCTACAATGAGCAGTTCTTC
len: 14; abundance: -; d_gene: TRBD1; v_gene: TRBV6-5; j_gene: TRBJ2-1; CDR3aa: CASRMTGYGNEQFF; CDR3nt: TGTGCCAGCAGAATGACAGGGTATGGGAATGAGCAGTTCTTC
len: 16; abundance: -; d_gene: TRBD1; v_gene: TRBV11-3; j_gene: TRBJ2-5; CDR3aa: CASSLGTGLNQETQYF; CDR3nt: TGTGCCAGCAGCTTAGGGACAGGGTTGAACCAAGAGACCCAGTACTTC
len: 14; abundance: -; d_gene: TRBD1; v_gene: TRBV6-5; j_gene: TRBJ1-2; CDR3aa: CASSRDSPNYGYTF; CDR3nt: TGTGCCAGCAGCCGGGACAGTCCAAACTATGGCTACACCTTC
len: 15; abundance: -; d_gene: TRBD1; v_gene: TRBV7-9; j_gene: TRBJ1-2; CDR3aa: CASSAETGDHYGYTF; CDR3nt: TGTGCCAGCAGCGCTGAAACAGGGGACCACTATGGCTACACCTTC
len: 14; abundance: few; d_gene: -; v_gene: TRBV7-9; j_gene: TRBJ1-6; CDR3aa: CASSLVPYNSPLHF; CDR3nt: TGTGCCAGCAGCTTAGTCCCTTATAATTCACCCCTCCACTTT
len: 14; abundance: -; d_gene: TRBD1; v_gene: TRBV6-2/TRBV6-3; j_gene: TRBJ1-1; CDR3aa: CASSRTGGFTEAFF; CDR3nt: TGTGCCAGCAGTCGCACAGGGGGCTTCACTGAAGCTTTCTTT